Listed here are 3 T cell receptor beta chains from one sample, sequenced in a study of regulatory T cells in long-lasting Graves disease. TCR beta libraries were built with iRepertoire HTBI primers and Arm-PCR of CDR3 regions. TCRdb reanalysed the multiplex PCR reads using MiXCR and keeps one entry per CDR3 protein. The sample records around 500,000 distinct CDR3 sequences, about 16% being singletons. Specified time point: newly diagnosed GD, antithyroid drugs for less than 3 months. Following extraction of RNA from PBMCs, that RNA was used to make the TCR library. This same sample was also taken into another study, of T cells in Graves' hyperthyroidism and ophthalmopathy.

The sample in question was peripheral blood mononuclear cells (PBMCs), obtained at new diagnosis, from a patient treated with antithyroid drugs. The receptors derive from a woman aged 35-65 years with Graves disease.

This chain joins TRBV4-1 and TRBJ2-3; 11 bases map to TRBD2. The tail of the sequence fits TRBJ2-5 better, so the J call may be wrong. The CDR3 is 20 amino acids. From germline, CDR1 is MGHRA and CDR2 YSYEKL. CDR3 sequence reads: CASSPWIWLAGGSYQETQYF. The CDR3 bases are TGCGCCAGCAGCCCCTGGATATGGCTAGCGGGGGGCTCGTACCAAGAGACCCAGTACTTC.

The J gene is TRBJ1-4, the V gene TRBV5-7; 12 nucleotides match TRBD1. TRBV5-7 is sorted into the ORF group, with uncertain function. The CDR3 consists of 18 residues. Germline trimming cut 4 bases from V and 7 bases from J; bases unmatched to any gene: 14. The CDR3 spells CASSPTGTGGVVCEKLFF. The CDR3 region has the DNA TGTGCCAGCAGCCCAACCGGGACAGGGGGCGTTGTTTGTGAAAAACTGTTTTTT.

This clonotype was picked up a small number of times. V and J are TRBV20-1 and TRBJ2-1; D uncertain. CDR3 length: 12 amino acids. The ends were cut back, 5 bases at V and 10 bases at J, with 15 bases in the middle. The V gene's germline CDR1 is DFQATT and CDR2 SNEGSKA (reference sequence). The CDR3 loop is CSAPPPVGEQFF. The CDR3 bases are TGCAGTGCTCCCCCCCCAGTTGGCGAGCAGTTCTTC.